These T cell receptor beta chains were read from a single sample in a study of cytomegalovirus exposure and HLA in healthy donors. Data came from immunoSEQ multiplex PCR; TCRdb stores just in-frame clones and leaves some out. The table shows around 180,000 clones, with about 85% occurring only once. The sequencing sample was made of PBMCs. These receptors were collected from a boy aged 2 to 9 in good health and CMV-seronegative. Both conserved end residues are part of each CDR3. D genes are given only for firm matches. Size tells how often a clone was seen (once, few, many) or the class of an expanded clone, and some rows leave it out.

J,D,V,size,DNA,CDR3
TRBJ2-2,TRBD1,TRBV2,once,TGTGCCAGCAGTGAATGGGGGACAGGGGATACCGGGGAGCTGTTTTTT,CASSEWGTGDTGELFF
TRBJ1-6,NA,TRBV30,NA,TGTGCCTGGAGTGGGCGGACAGATAATTCACCCCTCCACTTT,CAWSGRTDNSPLHF
TRBJ1-6,NA,TRBV19,NA,TGTGCCAGTAGTGTGCTCACTTCTTCACCCCTCCACTTT,CASSVLTSSPLHF
TRBJ2-7,NA,TRBV2,NA,TGTGCCGTGCACCGGGACACCGACTACGAGCAGTACTTC,CAVHRDTDYEQYF
TRBJ2-2,NA,TRBV6-1,NA,TGTGCCAGCGGATGGGGACTTAACACCGGGGAGCTGTTTTTT,CASGWGLNTGELFF
TRBJ2-3,TRBD2,TRBV7-6,NA,TGTGCCAGCAGCCCCCTTAAGGGGAGGGATGTGGATACGCAGTATTTT,CASSPLKGRDVDTQYF
TRBJ2-1,NA,TRBV18,NA,TGTGCCAGCTCAGCGGAACAGGGATACAATGAGCAGTTCTTC,CASSAEQGYNEQFF
TRBJ2-3,NA,TRBV5-1,NA,TGCGCCAGCAGCCCCGGAGCTGGGTTATTCGGCACAGATACGCAGTATTTT,CASSPGAGLFGTDTQYF
TRBJ1-1,NA,TRBV28,once,TGTGCCAGCAGTGCGGTGAACACTGAAGCTTTCTTT,CASSAVNTEAFF
TRBJ2-2,TRBD2,TRBV5-5,NA,TGTGCCAGCAGCTTGGCGTTCGCGGGGGACAGCGGGAGGGCCCTGTTTTTT,CASSLAFAGDSGRALFF
TRBJ1-1,NA,TRBV6-1,NA,TGTGCCAGCAGACCTCGACAGTCCACTGAAGCTTTCTTT,CASRPRQSTEAFF
TRBJ1-2,NA,TRBV28,NA,TGTGCCAGCACCGGTGTAGGTTCTCGGCGGGGCTACACCTTC,CASTGVGSRRGYTF